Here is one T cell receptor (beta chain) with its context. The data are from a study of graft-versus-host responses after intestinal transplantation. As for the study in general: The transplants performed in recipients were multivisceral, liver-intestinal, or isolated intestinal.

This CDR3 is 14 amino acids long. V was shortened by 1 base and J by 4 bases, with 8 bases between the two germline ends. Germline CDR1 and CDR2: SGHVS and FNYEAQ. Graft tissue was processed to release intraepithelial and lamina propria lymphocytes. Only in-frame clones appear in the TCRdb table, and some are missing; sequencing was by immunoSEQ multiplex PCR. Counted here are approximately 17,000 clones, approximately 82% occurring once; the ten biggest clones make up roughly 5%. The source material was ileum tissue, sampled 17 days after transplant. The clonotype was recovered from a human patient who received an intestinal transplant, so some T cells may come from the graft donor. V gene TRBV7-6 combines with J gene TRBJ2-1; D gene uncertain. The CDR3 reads CASSLEVTYNEQFF. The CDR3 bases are TGTGCCAGCAGCTTAGAGGTCACTTACAATGAGCAGTTCTTC. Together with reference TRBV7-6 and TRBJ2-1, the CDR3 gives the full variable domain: GAGVSQSPRYKVTKRGQDVALRCDPISGHVSLYWYRQALGQGPEFLTYFNYEAQQDKSGLPNDRFSAERPEGSISTLTIQRTEQRDSAMYRCASSLEVTYNEQFFGPGTRLTVL.